The 3 T cell receptor beta chains listed next were all sequenced from one sample in a study of shared clonotypes between healthy human individuals. CD8 cells classed as naive were CD45RO-negative and positively selected for CCR7, excluding terminally differentiated effector memory CD45RA+ cells. Sequencing used immunoSEQ multiplex PCR; TCRdb keeps in-frame clones, though not all of them. The table records roughly 2,000,000 clones, around 93% of them present only once. Sequenced material: naive CD8+ T cells from PBMCs. The receptors come from a man aged 18 to 29 in good health. Some clones in this sample may be carry-over from other donors' samples.

The chain uses TRBV28 and TRBJ1-1, with D maybe TRBD1 (5 bases). There are 13 residues in the CDR3. Germline V gene data show CDR1 as MDHEN and CDR2 as SYDVKM. V was shortened by 4 bases and J by 6 bases, with 12 bases between the two germline ends. CDR3 nucleotide sequence: TGTGCCAGCAGTTCAAGGGGCATTCCTGAAGCTTTCTTT. It specifies CASSSRGIPEAFF.

This chain uses TRBV19 with TRBJ2-6, with TRBD1 matching 9 bases. The V segment lost 7 bases and the J segment 0 bases; nucleotides outside the gene matches: 4. The CDR3 sequence is 16 residues long. Germline V gene lookup returns CDR1 LNHDA and CDR2 SQIVND (reference sequence). This CDR3 is CASTGTGSSGANVLTF. The CDR3 bases are TGTGCCAGTACCGGGACAGGGAGCTCTGGGGCCAACGTCCTGACTTTC.

The genes are TRBV7-2 and TRBJ2-1; perhaps TRBD1 as D (5 bases). The germline V and J ends were trimmed by 1 base and 7 bases, with 11 bases remaining between them. CDR3 length: 14 residues. Germline-derived CDR1 and CDR2 are SGHTA and FQGNSA. This chain's CDR3 is CASSLVVGANEQFF. DNA for the CDR3: TGTGCCAGCAGCTTAGTGGTAGGGGCAAATGAGCAGTTCTTC.